This T cell receptor (beta chain) was sequenced in a study of cytomegalovirus exposure and HLA in healthy donors. About the study: Unique TCR beta sequences numbering fewer than 130 million came from roughly 180 million T cells in an earlier analysis.

Primers: 60 Vbeta forward and 13 Jbeta reverse. This table comes from immunoSEQ multiplex PCR, and its TCRdb copy is limited to in-frame clones, with some not included. The sample yields 130,000 to 150,000 clones, roughly 80% seen once. The receptor's source is a woman in her 50s in good health and CMV-seronegative. The sequencing sample was made of PBMCs.

In DNA form, the CDR3 reads TGTGCCAGCAGTTACGGGAGTAGAAATGAAAAACTGTTTTTT. Protein: CASSYGSRNEKLFF. The V and J genes are TRBV6-5 and TRBJ1-4; D is unclear. V was cut by 2 bases and J by 5 bases, with 9 bases left in between. The CDR3 runs 14 residues. Germline assignment: CDR1 MNHEY and CDR2 SVGAGI.